This T cell receptor beta chain was obtained from a study of T-cell reconstitution after alpha-beta-depleted transplantation in children. Study-level findings and limits: Among T cells one year after transplant, newly produced cells accounted for most counts and diversity. By about two months after transplant, alpha-beta T cells reportedly arose from several hundred graft clones that had expanded.

On this clonotype itself: Its antigen is undetermined.

There are 16 residues in the CDR3. The J segment lost 4 bases and the V segment lost 4 bases, leaving 11 bases of the junction unmatched. Germline loops: CDR1 SGHDT, CDR2 YYEEEE. Unique molecular identifiers were used in preparing the TCRbeta library. From the PCR reads, TCRdb called clonotypes with MiXCR, one entry per CDR3 protein. The table records about 500,000 distinct CDR3 sequences, about an eighth of them present only once. The origin of this receptor is a female patient aged 2-9 years who had a stem cell transplant for aplastic anemia, so the T cells may come from the graft donor. The material sequenced was PBMCs, mostly from graft donor cells, taken 180 days after TCRalphabeta/CD19-depleted stem cell transplant. The chain couples TRBV5-6 to TRBJ1-5; TRBD1 aligns across 7 bases. CDR3 residues: CASSPPRGQINQPQHF. The CDR3 coding sequence is TGTGCCAGCAGCCCCCCCCGGGGACAGATTAATCAGCCCCAGCATTTT. The full variable domain, in which reference TRBV5-6 and TRBJ1-5 provide the parts outside the CDR3, is DAGVTQSPTHLIKTRGQQVTLRCSPKSGHDTVSWYQQALGQGPQFIFQYYEEEERQRGNFPDRFSGHQFPNYSSELNVNALLLGDSALYLCASSPPRGQINQPQHFGDGTRLSIL.